This record looks at one T cell receptor (beta chain) sequence and its context. Germline assignment: CDR1 SGHTA and CDR2 FQGNSA. Trimming removed 1 base at V and 7 bases at J, with 10 bases between. The length of the CDR3 is 13 residues. These data originate in a study of blood T cell repertoires in COVID-19. Study overall: The United States, Italy and Spain supplied acute and convalescent COVID-19 samples. The cDNA or gDNA used as material had been derived from T cells, B-cell-depleted T cells, or PBMCs.

Using immunoSEQ multiplex PCR, the repertoire was profiled, and TCRdb retains in-frame clones only, with some absent. Of about 300,000 clones listed, 80% to 90% are singletons. Cohort 3 donors were reported recovered after two negative PCRs, clearance, or symptom resolution. The TCR originated in a young man who had recovered from COVID-19. The sample consisted of PBMCs or T cells enriched from blood (not recorded which). The gene calls are TRBV7-2 and TRBJ1-1; D is ambiguous. This CDR3 reads CASSLVRQDEAFF. The CDR3 DNA sequence: TGTGCCAGCAGCTTAGTCCGGCAGGATGAAGCTTTCTTT.